This T cell receptor beta chain comes out of a study of T cell changes during pregnancy in multiple sclerosis. Clones were read by immunoSEQ multiplex PCR, and TCRdb kept only the in-frame ones, dropping some. The table has some 93,000 clones, 91% seen once; the top ten hold around 1.7%. The CDR3 consists of 14 residues. V lost 1 base, J lost 3 bases, and 1 base stayed unmatched. The germline CDR1 and CDR2 sequences are SGHTA and FQGTGA. The rearrangement joins TRBV7-3 to TRBJ2-3; 7 bases map to TRBD2. The material was peripheral blood, obtained after pregnancy. This clonotype was obtained from a female donor in good health, enrolled as a control in a pregnancy study. CDR3 protein: CASSLRGGTDTQYF. The CDR3 DNA is TGTGCCAGCAGCTTAAGGGGGGGGACAGATACGCAGTATTTT.